What follows describes a single TCR beta chain. Its antigen is not known. This record belongs to a study of monozygotic twins with inflammatory bowel disease. TCRdb re-called the 5' RACE reads; every CDR3 protein appears as one record, without DNA. The listing records some 100,000 distinct CDR3 sequences. Study-wide results and limits: Reduced clonotype sharing with other individuals was observed in IBD patients relative to healthy twins, especially with disease activity. Cells of different T cell subtypes could not be told apart.

Per the germline V gene, CDR1 is SGHTA and CDR2 is FQGTGA. CDR3 length equals 14 residues. This receptor was identified in a human donor with ulcerative colitis or Crohn's disease, or a healthy co-twin of an affected twin (not recorded which). Material: blood. V usage is TRBV7-3 and J usage is TRBJ1-4; checking the TCRdb D call of TRBD1 is not possible without DNA. The CDR3 loop reads CASSLQGGNEKLFF. Variable domain in full (rest from reference TRBV7-3 and TRBJ1-4): GAGVSQTPSNKVTEKGKYVELRCDPISGHTALYWYRQSLGQGPEFLIYFQGTGAADDSGLPNDRFFAVRPEGSVSTLKIQRTERGDSAVYLCASSLQGGNEKLFFGSGTQLSVL.